These 8 T cell receptor beta chains were all obtained from the same sample, sequenced in a study of T cells after yellow fever vaccination (dated by TCRdb to about 2019). Library generation was performed with 5' RACE. Instrument on record: Illumina HiSeq 2500. TCRdb trimmed public reads at Q25 via fastp, called clones via MiXCR and kept in-frame beta chains. Here each entry gathers all rows of one CDR3 protein and keeps the most common genes and DNA. Here the sample has some 250,000 distinct CDR3 sequences; 6.9% occur a single time. The ten largest clones take up about 0.9% of the sample. Read against the paper, the sample's treatment or condition label means: live attenuated yellow fever vaccine strain. The specimen comprised CD4+ T cells sorted from PBMCs, sampled 15 days after the yellow fever booster vaccination. The origin of the receptors is a man younger than 40 who received the YFV17D yellow fever vaccine.

This clonotype was seen more than once but under ten times. This chain joins TRBV19 and TRBJ1-1; D gene unclear. In germline, CDR1 is LNHDA, CDR2 SQIVND (reference sequence). CDR3 length: 16 residues. V shed 4 bases and J shed 1 base, with 16 bases lying between them. CDR3 residues: CASSTRVAAANTEAFF. The CDR3 nucleotides are TGTGCCAGTAGTACCCGGGTGGCGGCAGCGAACACTGAAGCTTTCTTT.

There are a few counts of this clonotype. V usage is TRBV7-2 and J usage is TRBJ2-3, with 7 bases lining up with TRBD2. Germline V gene lookup returns CDR1 SGHTA and CDR2 FQGNSA. J was trimmed by 2 bases and V by 1 base; bases with no gene match: 6. This CDR3 has 16 amino acids. CDR3 sequence (DNA): TGTGCCAGCAGCTTAGTGGGAGGGCCCACCACAGATACGCAGTATTTT. This encodes CASSLVGGPTTDTQYF.

The V call is TRBV19, the J call TRBJ1-2, with 7 nucleotides matching TRBD1. This CDR3 is built from 14 residues. Per the germline V gene, CDR1 is LNHDA and CDR2 is SQIVND (reference sequence). J was trimmed by 3 bases and V by 3 bases; bases with no gene match: 4. The CDR3 DNA reads TGTGCCAGTAGTATGGAGGGGGCGGACTATGGCTACACCTTC. Protein: CASSMEGADYGYTF.

A remark on this clonotype: The germline gene is not matched at one end of the junction; a read error may be the cause. The genes are TRBV20-1 and TRBJ2-1; 12 nucleotides line up with TRBD2. This CDR3 has 15 amino acids. CDR1 and CDR2 (germline): DFQATT, SNEGSKA (reference sequence). In DNA form, the CDR3 reads TGCTGTGCTAGAGATGAGACTAGCGGGAGTGATGAGCAGTTCTTC. Encoded protein: CCARDETSGSDEQFF.

This clonotype was picked up many times. The rearrangement links TRBV20-1 to TRBJ2-7; 7 bases map to TRBD2. Germline CDR1 DFQATT, CDR2 SNEGSKA (reference sequence). Trimming cost V 7 bases and J 3 bases; bases outside gene matches: 6. The CDR3 length is 12 residues. The CDR3 region has the DNA TGCAGTGGGGCAGCGGGGCACTACGAGCAGTACTTC. It is translated as CSGAAGHYEQYF.

This clonotype came up a few times. The chain recombines TRBV3-1 with TRBJ2-2, with TRBD1 identical over 10 bases. Germline assignment: CDR1 LGHDT and CDR2 YNNKEL (reference sequence). CDR3 length: 15 amino acids. Trimming took 7 bases from V and 4 from J; bases not matched to a gene: 6. In DNA form, the CDR3 reads TGTGCCAGCACAGACAGGGGGCTGGGCACCGGGGAGCTGTTTTTT. This codes for CASTDRGLGTGELFF.

In its sample, this clonotype was seen many times. V and J are TRBV6-1 and TRBJ2-5; tentative D call: TRBD2 (6 bases). This CDR3 comprises 14 residues. The germline V gene has CDR1 MNHNS and CDR2 SASEGT. V was pared by 4 bases and J by 5 bases, with 14 bases between. For the CDR3, the DNA is TGTGCCAGCAGTGTCTTCGGTACTAGCGAGACCCAGTACTTC. Its protein product is CASSVFGTSETQYF.

V gene TRBV25-1 combines with J gene TRBJ2-7; D may be TRBD1 (6 bases). V dropped 4 bases and J dropped 2 bases, with 12 bases sitting between them. From germline, CDR1 is MGHDK and CDR2 SYGVNS. The CDR3 loop spans 14 amino acids. The CDR3 bases are TGTGCCAGCAGTGCGGACAGAAATGCCTACGAGCAGTACTTC. Its protein is CASSADRNAYEQYF.